The clone carrying this T cell receptor (beta chain) showed up just a few times. Its specificity is unknown. The CDR3 runs 18 residues. Trimming shortened V by 4 bases and J by 2 bases, and 24 bases separated the two germline ends. Per the germline V gene, CDR1 is SGHNT and CDR2 is YYREEE (reference sequence). This specimen comes from a study of T cell repertoires in cytomegalovirus infection. Study-wide context: In public TCR beta signatures, there were indications of both CMV infection and matching HLA type.

TCRdb independently ran MiXCR on the reads; one entry per CDR3 protein. The sample has fewer than 650,000 distinct CDR3 sequences, 40% seen once. General study points: CMV carriers having the relevant HLA were flagged by cumulative public TCR beta family frequency. HLA-C-restricted CMV clonotypes gave the most frequent clonotype in two of eight donors.

This TCR was recovered from a human donor in good health (CMV status not recorded). Some clones in this sample may be carry-over from other donors' samples. This chain connects TRBV5-4 to TRBJ2-5, with D perhaps matching TRBD1 (6 bases). The sequencing used cultured PBMCs, collected from culture after CMV antigen stimulation. CDR3: CASSPRRFSGAKQETQYF. The DNA for the CDR3 is TGTGCCAGCAGCCCCAGGAGGTTCTCAGGGGCTAAACAAGAGACCCAGTACTTC.